This T cell receptor (beta chain) was recorded in a study of T cell repertoires in cytomegalovirus infection. Study background: It can be stated that public TCR beta signatures indicated CMV infection as well as a matching HLA type.

Per the germline V gene, CDR1 is SEHNR and CDR2 is FQNEAQ (reference sequence). V lost 4 bases to trimming and J lost 1 base, with 7 bases between them. The CDR3 runs 13 residues. For this clonotype: The antigen remains unidentified.

From the reads, TCRdb called clonotypes with MiXCR, one entry per CDR3 protein. This sample has approximately 910,000 distinct CDR3 sequences, with approximately 30% found just once. Study-wide results and limits: The ex vivo response showed dominance by HLA-C-restricted CMV-specific TCR beta clonotypes.

This chain uses TRBV7-9 with TRBJ1-1, with D possibly TRBD1 on 5 matching bases. Material: cultured CD8+ T cells from PBMCs, obtained from culture after CMV antigen stimulation. The receptor's source is a human donor in good health (CMV status not recorded). Some clones in this sample may be carry-over from other donors' samples. CDR3 sequence (DNA): TGTGCCAGCAGCTGGGGGAAGAACACTGAAGCTTTCTTT. Residues: CASSWGKNTEAFF.